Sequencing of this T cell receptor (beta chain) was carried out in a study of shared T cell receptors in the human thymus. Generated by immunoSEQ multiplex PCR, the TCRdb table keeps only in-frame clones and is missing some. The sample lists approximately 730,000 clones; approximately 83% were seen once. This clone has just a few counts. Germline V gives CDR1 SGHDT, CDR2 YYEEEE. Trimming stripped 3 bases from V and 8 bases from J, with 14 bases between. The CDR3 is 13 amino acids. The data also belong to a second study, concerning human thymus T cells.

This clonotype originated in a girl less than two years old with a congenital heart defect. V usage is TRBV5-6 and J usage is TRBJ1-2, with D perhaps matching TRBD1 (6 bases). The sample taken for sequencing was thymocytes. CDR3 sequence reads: CASSSRQEGGYTF. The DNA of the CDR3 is TGTGCCAGCAGCTCCAGACAGGAAGGGGGCTACACCTTC. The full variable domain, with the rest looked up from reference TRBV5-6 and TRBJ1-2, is DAGVTQSPTHLIKTRGQQVTLRCSPKSGHDTVSWYQQALGQGPQFIFQYYEEEERQRGNFPDRFSGHQFPNYSSELNVNALLLGDSALYLCASSSRQEGGYTFGSGTRLTVV.